The present T cell receptor (beta chain) was sequenced within a study of cytomegalovirus exposure and HLA in healthy donors. With 1 base removed from V and 5 bases from J, the gap between germline ends came to 9 bases. The CDR3 is 14 residues long. Looked up from germline, CDR1 is LGHNA and CDR2 is YNFKEQ. As for this clone: The target antigen is unknown.

Overall study findings and caveats: Among TCR beta chains, those listed as cytomegalovirus-associated numbered over 150. Testing in vitro showed three CMV-associated chains specific for CMV antigens. Most observed TCR sequences were rare, whereas some public TCRs were detected in many donors.

Assay: immunoSEQ multiplex PCR; the TCRdb copy retains only in-frame clones and omits some. The sample shows 150,000 to 200,000 clones, roughly 89% of them seen only once. The specimen sequenced was PBMCs. The chain has TRBV4-2 and TRBJ2-1, with D possibly TRBD1 on 5 matching bases. This TCR derives from a woman under 40 in good health and CMV-seronegative. The CDR3 protein is CASSQGIRDNEQFF. CDR3 DNA: TGTGCCAGCAGCCAAGGTATCAGGGACAATGAGCAGTTCTTC.